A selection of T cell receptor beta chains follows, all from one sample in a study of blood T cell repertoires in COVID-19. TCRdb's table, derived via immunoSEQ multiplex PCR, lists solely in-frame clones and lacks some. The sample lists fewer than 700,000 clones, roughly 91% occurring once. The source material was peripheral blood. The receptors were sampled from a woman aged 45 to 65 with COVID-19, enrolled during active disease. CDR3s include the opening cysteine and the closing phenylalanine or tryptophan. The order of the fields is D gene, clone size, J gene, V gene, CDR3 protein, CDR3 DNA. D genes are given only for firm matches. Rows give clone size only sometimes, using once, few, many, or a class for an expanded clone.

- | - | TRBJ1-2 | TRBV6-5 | CASSYSGPTYGYTF | TGTGCCAGCAGTTACTCGGGGCCTACCTATGGCTACACCTTC
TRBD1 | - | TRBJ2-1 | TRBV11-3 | CASSPPGQGNNEQFF | TGTGCCAGCAGCCCTCCGGGACAGGGTAACAATGAGCAGTTCTTC
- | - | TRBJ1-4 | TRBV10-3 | CATQPAGVDEKLFF | TGTGCCACTCAGCCCGCGGGGGTTGATGAAAAACTGTTTTTT
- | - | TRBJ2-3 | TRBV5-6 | CASSLKSGLDTQYF | TGTGCCAGCAGCTTGAAATCCGGACTGGATACGCAGTATTTT
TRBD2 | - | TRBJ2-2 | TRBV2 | CASSPATGSGGAGELFF | TGTGCCAGCAGCCCCGCTACGGGGAGCGGGGGGGCTGGGGAGCTGTTTTTT
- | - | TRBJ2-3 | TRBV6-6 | CASGNTGLGDTQYF | TGTGCCAGCGGAAATACAGGGTTGGGAGATACGCAGTATTTT
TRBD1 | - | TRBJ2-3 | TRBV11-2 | CASSLLIGTGRTDTQYF | TGTGCCAGCAGCTTACTGATCGGGACAGGGAGGACAGATACGCAGTATTTT
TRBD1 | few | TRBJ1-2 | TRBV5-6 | CASSIQQGGAYGYTF | TGTGCCAGCAGCATACAACAGGGGGGCGCTTATGGCTACACCTTC
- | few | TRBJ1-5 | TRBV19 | CASSPYESNQPQHF | TGTGCCAGTAGTCCCTATGAAAGCAATCAGCCCCAGCATTTT
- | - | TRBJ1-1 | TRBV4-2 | CASSQEEGHEGNTEAFF | TGTGCCAGCAGCCAAGAGGAAGGTCATGAGGGGAACACTGAAGCTTTCTTT
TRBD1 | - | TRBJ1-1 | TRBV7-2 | CASSWDSSIPEAFF | TGTGCCAGCAGCTGGGACAGCTCGATCCCTGAAGCTTTCTTT
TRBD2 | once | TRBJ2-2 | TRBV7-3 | CASSLMAGGGTGELFF | TGTGCCAGCAGCTTAATGGCGGGGGGAGGCACCGGGGAGCTGTTTTTT
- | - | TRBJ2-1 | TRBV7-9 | CASRDSLNEQFF | TGTGCCAGCAGAGACAGCCTCAATGAGCAGTTCTTC
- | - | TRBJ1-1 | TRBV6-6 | CASSYSGRNTEAFF | TGTGCCAGCAGTTACTCAGGGAGGAACACTGAAGCTTTCTTT
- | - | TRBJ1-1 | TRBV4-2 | CASSQDAEIGGNTEAFF | TGTGCCAGCAGCCAAGATGCCGAGATTGGCGGGAACACTGAAGCTTTCTTT
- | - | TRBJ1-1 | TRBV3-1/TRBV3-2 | CASSQVGRGRGPEAFF | TGTGCCAGCAGCCAAGTCGGGAGGGGTAGGGGTCCTGAAGCTTTCTTT
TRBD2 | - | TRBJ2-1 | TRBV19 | CASSGGGEQFF | TGTGCCAGCAGCGGGGGGGGTGAGCAGTTCTTC
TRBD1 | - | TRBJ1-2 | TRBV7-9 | CASSLGQGVHGYTF | TGTGCCAGCAGCTTGGGACAGGGTGTTCACGGCTACACCTTC
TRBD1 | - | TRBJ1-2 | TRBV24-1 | CATSDSGQKGYTF | TGTGCCACCAGTGACTCGGGACAGAAAGGCTACACCTTC
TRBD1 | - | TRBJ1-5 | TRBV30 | CAWSPGQVNQPQHF | TGTGCCTGGAGTCCGGGACAGGTCAATCAGCCCCAGCATTTT
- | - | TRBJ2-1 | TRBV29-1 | CSVRGRGEQFF | TGCAGCGTTAGGGGCAGAGGAGAGCAGTTCTTC
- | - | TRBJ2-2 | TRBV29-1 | CSVGGGARANTGELFF | TGCAGCGTTGGAGGTGGCGCACGCGCGAACACCGGGGAGCTGTTTTTT
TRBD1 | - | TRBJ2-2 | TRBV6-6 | CASSQDRENRTGELFF | TGTGCCAGCAGTCAGGACAGGGAGAATAGGACCGGGGAGCTGTTTTTT
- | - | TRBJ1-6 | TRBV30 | CAWNRGNSPLHF | TGTGCCTGGAACCGGGGAAATTCACCCCTCCACTTT
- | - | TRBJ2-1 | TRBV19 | CASSPSWGGGNEQFF | TGTGCCAGTAGTCCCTCTTGGGGGGGCGGGAATGAGCAGTTCTTC
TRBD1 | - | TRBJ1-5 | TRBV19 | CASSLTGTGSQPQHF | TGTGCCAGTAGTCTTACCGGGACAGGGTCCCAGCCCCAGCATTTT
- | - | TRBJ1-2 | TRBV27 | CASSPRGYGYTF | TGTGCCAGCAGTCCCCGCGGCTATGGCTACACCTTC
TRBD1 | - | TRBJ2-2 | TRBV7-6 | CASSHRQGVTGELFF | TGTGCCAGCAGCCACAGACAGGGCGTCACCGGGGAGCTGTTTTTT
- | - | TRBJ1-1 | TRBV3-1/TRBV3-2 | CASSLKTEAFF | TGTGCCAGCAGTTTGAAGACAGAAGCTTTCTTT
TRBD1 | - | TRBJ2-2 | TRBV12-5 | CASGRTGDGELFF | TGTGCTAGTGGTCGGACAGGGGACGGGGAGCTGTTTTTT
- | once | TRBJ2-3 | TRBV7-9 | CASSLDLGARTQYF | TGTGCCAGCAGCTTAGATCTTGGGGCACGTACGCAGTATTTT
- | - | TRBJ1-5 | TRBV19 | CASSPWPLNQPQHF | TGTGCCAGTAGTCCTTGGCCGTTAAATCAGCCCCAGCATTTT
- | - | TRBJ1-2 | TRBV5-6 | CASSLDSGYTF | TGTGCCAGCAGCTTAGACAGTGGCTACACCTTC
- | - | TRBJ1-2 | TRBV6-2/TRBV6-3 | CASSYSRWGATYGYTF | TGTGCCAGCAGTTACTCGCGGTGGGGAGCGACCTATGGCTACACCTTC
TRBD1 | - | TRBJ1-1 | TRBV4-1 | CASSRGPGTEAFF | TGCGCCAGCAGCAGGGGGCCTGGCACTGAAGCTTTCTTT
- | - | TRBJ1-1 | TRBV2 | CASSSGFLEAFF | TGTGCCAGCAGTTCAGGATTCCTTGAAGCTTTCTTT
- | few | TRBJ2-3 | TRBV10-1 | CASSGIPGKATDTQYF | TGCGCCAGCAGTGGAATCCCGGGGAAAGCCACAGATACGCAGTATTTT
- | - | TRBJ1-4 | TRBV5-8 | CASSSRLEKLFF | TGTGCCAGCAGCTCAAGACTCGAGAAACTGTTTTTT
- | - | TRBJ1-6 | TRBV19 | CASSSRENSPLHF | TGTGCCAGTAGTAGCAGGGAAAATTCACCCCTCCACTTT
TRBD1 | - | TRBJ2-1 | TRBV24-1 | CATSDLRQGGYNEQFF | TGTGCCACCAGTGATTTAAGACAGGGTGGGTACAATGAGCAGTTCTTC
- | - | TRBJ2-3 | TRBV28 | CASRRGEAFTDTQYF | TGTGCCAGCAGACGTGGTGAGGCCTTCACAGATACGCAGTATTTT
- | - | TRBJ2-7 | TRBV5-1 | CASSPNPAGGSYEQYF | TGCGCCAGCAGCCCCAACCCGGCAGGGGGGTCCTACGAGCAGTACTTC
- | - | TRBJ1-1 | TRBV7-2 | CASSLDTNTEAFF | TGTGCCAGCAGCTTAGACACCAACACTGAAGCTTTCTTT
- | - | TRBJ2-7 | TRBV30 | CAWITPGGTYEQYF | TGTGCCTGGATCACCCCGGGCGGGACTTACGAGCAGTACTTC
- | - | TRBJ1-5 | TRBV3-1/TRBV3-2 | CASSQEPRGQPQHF | TGTGCCAGCAGCCAAGAGCCCAGGGGACAGCCCCAGCATTTT
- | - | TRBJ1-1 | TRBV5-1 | CASSPSATEAFF | TGCGCCAGCAGCCCCTCCGCGACTGAAGCTTTCTTT
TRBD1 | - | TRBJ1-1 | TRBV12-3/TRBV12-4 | CASSPGQGVEAFF | TGTGCCAGCAGCCCGGGACAGGGTGTTGAAGCTTTCTTT
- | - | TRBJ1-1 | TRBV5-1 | CASKAGGTEAFF | TGCGCCAGCAAAGCGGGGGGCACTGAAGCTTTCTTT
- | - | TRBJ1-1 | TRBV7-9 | CASSPPGNTEAFF | TGTGCCAGCAGCCCTCCGGGGAACACTGAAGCTTTCTTT
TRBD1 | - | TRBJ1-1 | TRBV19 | CASSIAGQGARGAFF | TGTGCCAGTAGTATAGCTGGACAGGGGGCGCGTGGGGCTTTCTTT
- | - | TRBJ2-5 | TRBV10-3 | CAISDRDWYQETQYF | TGTGCCATCAGTGACCGGGACTGGTACCAAGAGACCCAGTACTTC
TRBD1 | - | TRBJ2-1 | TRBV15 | CATDRGPGTAPNEQFF | TGTGCCACCGACAGGGGTCCCGGGACAGCACCTAATGAGCAGTTCTTC
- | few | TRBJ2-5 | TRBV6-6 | CASSYLQSPETQYF | TGTGCCAGCAGTTACCTACAGTCCCCCGAGACCCAGTACTTC
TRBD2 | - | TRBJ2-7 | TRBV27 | CASTRAGETYEQYF | TGTGCCTCTACTAGGGCGGGGGAGACCTACGAGCAGTACTTC
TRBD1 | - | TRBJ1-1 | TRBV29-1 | CSVAGGSGNTEAFF | TGCAGCGTAGCAGGGGGATCGGGGAACACTGAAGCTTTCTTT
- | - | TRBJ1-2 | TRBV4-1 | CASSQDYSLTTHYGYTF | TGCGCCAGCAGCCAAGATTACAGCCTAACAACACACTATGGCTACACCTTC
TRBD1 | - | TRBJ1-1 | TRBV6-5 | CASSAQGQGGTEAFF | TGTGCCAGCAGCGCCCAGGGACAGGGGGGTACTGAAGCTTTCTTT
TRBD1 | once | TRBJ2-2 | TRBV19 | CASRRSDRVGTGELFF | TGTGCCAGTAGGAGATCGGACAGGGTTGGGACCGGGGAGCTGTTTTTT